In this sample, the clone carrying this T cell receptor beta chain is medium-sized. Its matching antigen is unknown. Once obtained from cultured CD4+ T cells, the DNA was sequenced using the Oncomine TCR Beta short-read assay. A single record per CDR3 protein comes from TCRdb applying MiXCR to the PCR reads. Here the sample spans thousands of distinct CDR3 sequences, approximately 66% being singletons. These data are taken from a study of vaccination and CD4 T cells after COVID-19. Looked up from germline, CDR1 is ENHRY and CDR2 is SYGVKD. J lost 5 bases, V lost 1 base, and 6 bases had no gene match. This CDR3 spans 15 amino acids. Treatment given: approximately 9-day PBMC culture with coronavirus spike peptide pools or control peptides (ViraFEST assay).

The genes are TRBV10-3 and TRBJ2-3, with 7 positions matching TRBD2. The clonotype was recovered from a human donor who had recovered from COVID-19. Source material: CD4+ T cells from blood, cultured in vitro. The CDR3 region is CAISEWGGSRDTQYF. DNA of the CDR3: TGTGCCATCAGTGAGTGGGGCGGGAGCCGAGATACGCAGTATTTT.